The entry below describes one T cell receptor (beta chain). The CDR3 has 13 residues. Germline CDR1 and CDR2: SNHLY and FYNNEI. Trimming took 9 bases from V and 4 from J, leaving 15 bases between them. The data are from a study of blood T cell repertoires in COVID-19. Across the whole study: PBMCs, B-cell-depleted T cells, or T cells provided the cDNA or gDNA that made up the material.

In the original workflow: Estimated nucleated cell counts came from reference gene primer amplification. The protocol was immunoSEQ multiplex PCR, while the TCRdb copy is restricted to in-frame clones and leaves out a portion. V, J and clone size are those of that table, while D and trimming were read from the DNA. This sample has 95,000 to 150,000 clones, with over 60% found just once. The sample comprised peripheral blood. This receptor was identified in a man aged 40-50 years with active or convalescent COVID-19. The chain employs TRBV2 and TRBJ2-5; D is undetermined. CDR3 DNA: TGTGCCAGTGTTGAGGCCTATGGAGAGACCCAGTACTTC. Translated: CASVEAYGETQYF.